One and the same sample provided the 24 T cell receptor beta chains below, sequenced in a study of blood T cell repertoires in COVID-19. The method was immunoSEQ multiplex PCR; TCRdb's version includes in-frame clones alone and lacks a portion of them. The table has around 100,000 clones, about 90% seen once. Source material: peripheral blood. These receptors were obtained from a woman aged 45-65 years with COVID-19, enrolled during active disease.

The chain carries TRBV7-6 and TRBJ2-1; 9 bases line up with TRBD2. Looked up from germline, CDR1 is SGHVS and CDR2 is FNYEAQ. V shed 1 base, J shed 4 bases, and the junction held 2 bases outside the gene matches. The CDR3 contains 15 residues. This CDR3 is CASSLEGLAYNEQFF. The DNA for the CDR3 is TGTGCCAGCAGCTTAGAGGGACTAGCTTACAATGAGCAGTTCTTC.

This clone was seen a few times. J is TRBJ2-3 and V is TRBV5-8; 10 positions match TRBD2. Germline assignment: CDR1 SGHTS and CDR2 YDEGEE. Trimming at V came to 5 bases and at J to 2 bases, leaving 8 bases not matched to a gene. The CDR3 is made up of 16 amino acids. The CDR3 nucleotides are TGTGCCAGCAGTCTTGGGACTAGCGAATACACAGATACGCAGTATTTT. It yields the protein CASSLGTSEYTDTQYF.

The chain recombines TRBV19 with TRBJ1-6; 7 positions agree with TRBD1. V was clipped by 8 bases and J by 3 bases; unmatched bases: 4. Germline CDR1 and CDR2: LNHDA and SQIVND (reference sequence). The CDR3 is 14 amino acids. CDR3 residues: CASGRDSYNSPLHF. As DNA, the CDR3 is TGTGCCAGTGGCCGGGACAGCTATAATTCACCCCTCCACTTT.

V is TRBV5-4 and J is TRBJ1-6; D gene uncertain. CDR3 length equals 15 residues. The germline V gene encodes CDR1 SGHNT and CDR2 YYREEE (reference sequence). The germline V and J ends were trimmed by 0 bases and 2 bases, with 6 bases remaining between them. The CDR3 nucleotides read TGTGCCAGCAGCTTGGGAACAGCCTATAATTCACCCCTCCACTTT. Protein: CASSLGTAYNSPLHF.

The rearrangement uses TRBV5-4 and TRBJ1-4, with TRBD1 matching 7 bases. CDR3 size: 14 residues. V trimming: 2 bases; J trimming: 7 bases; junction bases outside the gene matches: 5. Germline CDR1 reads SGHNT; CDR2 reads YYREEE (reference sequence). CDR3 residues: CASSLGGDIEKLFF. The CDR3 DNA reads TGTGCCAGCAGCTTAGGGGGCGATATTGAAAAACTGTTTTTT.

The chain employs TRBV4-3 and TRBJ2-1; perhaps TRBD2 as D (5 bases). The length of the CDR3 is 19 residues. V lost 1 base and J 0 bases, leaving 19 bases between the germline ends. CDR1 and CDR2 from the germline V gene are LGHNA and YSLEER. CDR3 loop: CASSQVGVRDTSSYNEQFF. CDR3 nucleotides: TGCGCCAGCAGCCAAGTCGGGGTGAGAGACACGTCCTCCTACAATGAGCAGTTCTTC.

The chain joins TRBV5-1 to TRBJ2-7; 8 nucleotides match TRBD1. CDR1 is SGHRS and CDR2 is YFSETQ in the germline V gene. The CDR3 is 14 amino acids. The V and J ends lost 0 bases and 5 bases, in that order; junction bases with no gene match: 4. The CDR3 is CASSLGQGMNEQYF. The CDR3 coding sequence is TGCGCCAGCAGCTTGGGACAGGGGATGAACGAGCAGTACTTC.

This clone occurred a few times. V usage is TRBV7-9 and J usage is TRBJ2-7; D uncertain. The CDR3 consists of 12 residues. Trimming left V 5 bases short and J 2 bases short, with 7 bases between. Germline V gene lookup returns CDR1 SEHNR and CDR2 FQNEAQ (reference sequence). The CDR3 DNA reads as TGTGCCAGCAGCGGCAGTCCCTACGAGCAGTACTTC. It specifies CASSGSPYEQYF.

The chain uses TRBV19 and TRBJ2-3; tentative D call: TRBD2 (5 bases). CDR1 LNHDA and CDR2 SQIVND come from the germline V gene (reference sequence). The CDR3 consists of 13 residues. V was cut by 3 bases and J by 5 bases, with 9 bases left in between. The CDR3 is CASSIVGRDTQYF. Written as DNA, the CDR3 is TGTGCCAGTAGTATTGTGGGGAGAGATACGCAGTATTTT.

This clone was found once. The gene calls are TRBV9 and TRBJ1-4, with D unclear. The CDR3 is 15 amino acids. Germline CDR1 SGDLS, CDR2 YYNGEE. V was cut by 2 bases and J by 4 bases, with 12 bases left in between. The chain's CDR3 is CASSVAGGFNEKLFF. The CDR3 nucleotides read TGTGCCAGCAGCGTTGCGGGAGGCTTTAATGAAAAACTGTTTTTT. Looking up the rest from reference TRBV9 and TRBJ1-4 gives the full variable domain: DSGVTQTPKHLITATGQRVTLRCSPRSGDLSVYWYQQSLDQGLQFLIQYYNGEERAKGNILERFSAQQFPDLHSELNLSSLELGDSALYFCASSVAGGFNEKLFFGSGTQLSVL.

This chain links TRBV7-9 with TRBJ2-7; 13 bases are a match to TRBD2. Unmatched junction bases numbered 4, after V lost 5 bases and J lost 6 bases. The CDR3 spans 14 residues. Germline V gene data show CDR1 as SEHNR and CDR2 as FQNEAQ (reference sequence). Written as DNA, the CDR3 is TGTGCCAGCAGCACACTAGCGGGGGGGCTCGAGCAGTACTTC. This encodes CASSTLAGGLEQYF. The entire variable domain, with the rest obtained from reference TRBV7-9 and TRBJ2-7, is as follows: DTGVSQNPRHKITKRGQNVTFRCDPISEHNRLYWYRQTLGQGPEFLTYFQNEAQLEKSRLLSDRFSAERPKGSFSTLEIQRTEQGDSAMYLCASSTLAGGLEQYFGPGTRLTVT.

This chain connects TRBV4-3 to TRBJ1-2; 11 positions match TRBD1. V shed 1 base and J 4 bases; nucleotides not matched to a gene: 11. Germline-derived CDR1 and CDR2 are LGHNA and YSLEER. The length of the CDR3 is 18 residues. The CDR3, as DNA: TGCGCCAGCAGCCAAGGGGCAATAGGACAGGGGGCATCCTATGGCTACACCTTC. Amino acid sequence: CASSQGAIGQGASYGYTF.

V usage is TRBV9 and J usage is TRBJ2-3; 7 positions match TRBD2. There are 15 residues in the CDR3. V was pared by 4 bases and J by 2 bases, with 7 bases of the junction left unmatched. Looked up from germline, CDR1 is SGDLS and CDR2 is YYNGEE. The CDR3 spells CASSSSGGVTDTQYF. CDR3 nucleotides: TGTGCCAGCAGCTCTTCGGGGGGTGTCACAGATACGCAGTATTTT.

As DNA, the CDR3 is TGTGCCACCAGCAGGGGGAGCAATGAGCAGTTCTTC. Encoded protein: CATSRGSNEQFF. This chain uses TRBV15 with TRBJ2-1, with D perhaps matching TRBD2 (5 bases). CDR1 and CDR2 (germline): LNHNV, YYDKDF (reference sequence). With 3 bases removed from V and 6 bases from J, the gap between germline ends came to 6 bases. The CDR3 spans 12 residues.

The V call is TRBV4-2, the J call TRBJ2-1; TRBD2 matches 16 bases. V lost 4 bases, J lost 10 bases, and 13 bases stayed unmatched. CDR1 LGHNA and CDR2 YNFKEQ come from the germline V gene. CDR3 length: 18 amino acids. The DNA of the CDR3 is TGTGCCAGCAGCCCGGGGACTAGCGGGGGGGCCCGATTCGCCGAGCAGTTCTTC. It yields the protein CASSPGTSGGARFAEQFF.

The rearrangement uses TRBV29-1 and TRBJ2-3; possibly TRBD2 for D (5 bases). Germline-derived CDR1 and CDR2 are SQVTM and ANQGSEA. This CDR3 is built from 14 residues. Trimming removed 4 bases at V and 3 bases at J, with 14 bases between. The CDR3 DNA is TGCAGCGTTGGTTTCCAACCGGGAACAGATACGCAGTATTTT. Translation: CSVGFQPGTDTQYF.

The V and J genes are TRBV19 and TRBJ2-7, with D unclear. Trimming pared 3 bases from V and 0 bases from J, leaving 12 bases between. Germline CDR1 LNHDA, CDR2 SQIVND (reference sequence). The CDR3 length is 15 residues. CDR3 coding DNA: TGTGCCAGTAGTATTCAAGTCAGATTCTCCTACGAGCAGTACTTC. Its translation: CASSIQVRFSYEQYF.

This chain uses TRBV3-1 (or the pseudogene TRBV3-2) with TRBJ1-4; 7 positions agree with TRBD1. Germline lookup yields CDR1 LGHDT and CDR2 YNNKEL (reference sequence). With V trimmed by 1 base and J by 7 bases, 15 bases remained unmatched. The CDR3 spans 18 residues. CDR3 sequence: CASSQGGAGGLLGEKLFF. The CDR3 coding sequence is TGTGCCAGCAGCCAAGGTGGGGCAGGGGGGCTCTTAGGTGAAAAACTGTTTTTT.

This sequence joins TRBV6-5 and TRBJ2-2; 9 bases align to TRBD1. With V trimmed by 6 bases and J by 7 bases, 9 bases remained unmatched. This CDR3 has 15 amino acids. Germline lookup yields CDR1 MNHEY and CDR2 SVGAGI. This CDR3 reads CASSDGGQGSGELFF. CDR3 nucleotide sequence: TGTGCCAGCAGCGACGGAGGACAGGGGAGCGGGGAGCTGTTTTTT.

The chain employs TRBV7-2 and TRBJ2-3, with TRBD2 matching over 9 bases. With V trimmed by 2 bases and J by 4 bases, 4 bases remained unmatched. This CDR3 region has 15 residues. Germline CDR1 SGHTA, CDR2 FQGNSA. CDR3 sequence reads: CASSLRSGGPDTQYF. CDR3 nucleotides: TGTGCCAGCAGCTTACGCAGCGGGGGGCCAGATACGCAGTATTTT.

The rearrangement uses TRBV2 and TRBJ2-3; 7 bases align to TRBD1. V lost 6 bases, J lost 0 bases, and 6 bases stayed unmatched. CDR3 size: 15 residues. The germline V gene encodes CDR1 SNHLY and CDR2 FYNNEI. CDR3 in DNA: TGTGCCAGCAGACAGGGGCGACCAAGCACAGATACGCAGTATTTT. This translates into CASRQGRPSTDTQYF.

The genes are TRBV3-1 (or the pseudogene TRBV3-2) and TRBJ2-3; a weak D match, TRBD2 (5 bases). The CDR3 consists of 13 residues. The V gene lost 5 bases and the J gene lost 6 bases, with 12 bases spanning the gap. Germline CDR1 reads LGHDT; CDR2 reads YNNKEL (reference sequence). CDR3 residues: CASSTRGRDTQYF. Written as DNA, the CDR3 is TGTGCCAGCAGCACTAGAGGAAGGGATACGCAGTATTTT.

The rearrangement joins TRBV2 to TRBJ2-3, with D unclear. The CDR3 is 12 amino acids. In germline, CDR1 is SNHLY, CDR2 FYNNEI. The V gene lost 6 bases and the J gene lost 5 bases, with 9 bases spanning the gap. The CDR3 spells CASRVRGDTQYF. As DNA, the CDR3 is TGTGCCAGCAGGGTTAGAGGAGATACGCAGTATTTT.

The chain is built from TRBV27 and TRBJ2-3; 12 bases fit TRBD2. Germline V gene lookup returns CDR1 MNHEY and CDR2 SMNVEV (reference sequence). Trimming cost V 5 bases and J 8 bases; bases outside gene matches: 11. CDR3 length equals 16 residues. The CDR3 nucleotides read TGTGCCAGCAGTACCACTAGCGGGGGGTCCCCGCGTACGCAGTATTTT. Protein sequence: CASSTTSGGSPRTQYF.